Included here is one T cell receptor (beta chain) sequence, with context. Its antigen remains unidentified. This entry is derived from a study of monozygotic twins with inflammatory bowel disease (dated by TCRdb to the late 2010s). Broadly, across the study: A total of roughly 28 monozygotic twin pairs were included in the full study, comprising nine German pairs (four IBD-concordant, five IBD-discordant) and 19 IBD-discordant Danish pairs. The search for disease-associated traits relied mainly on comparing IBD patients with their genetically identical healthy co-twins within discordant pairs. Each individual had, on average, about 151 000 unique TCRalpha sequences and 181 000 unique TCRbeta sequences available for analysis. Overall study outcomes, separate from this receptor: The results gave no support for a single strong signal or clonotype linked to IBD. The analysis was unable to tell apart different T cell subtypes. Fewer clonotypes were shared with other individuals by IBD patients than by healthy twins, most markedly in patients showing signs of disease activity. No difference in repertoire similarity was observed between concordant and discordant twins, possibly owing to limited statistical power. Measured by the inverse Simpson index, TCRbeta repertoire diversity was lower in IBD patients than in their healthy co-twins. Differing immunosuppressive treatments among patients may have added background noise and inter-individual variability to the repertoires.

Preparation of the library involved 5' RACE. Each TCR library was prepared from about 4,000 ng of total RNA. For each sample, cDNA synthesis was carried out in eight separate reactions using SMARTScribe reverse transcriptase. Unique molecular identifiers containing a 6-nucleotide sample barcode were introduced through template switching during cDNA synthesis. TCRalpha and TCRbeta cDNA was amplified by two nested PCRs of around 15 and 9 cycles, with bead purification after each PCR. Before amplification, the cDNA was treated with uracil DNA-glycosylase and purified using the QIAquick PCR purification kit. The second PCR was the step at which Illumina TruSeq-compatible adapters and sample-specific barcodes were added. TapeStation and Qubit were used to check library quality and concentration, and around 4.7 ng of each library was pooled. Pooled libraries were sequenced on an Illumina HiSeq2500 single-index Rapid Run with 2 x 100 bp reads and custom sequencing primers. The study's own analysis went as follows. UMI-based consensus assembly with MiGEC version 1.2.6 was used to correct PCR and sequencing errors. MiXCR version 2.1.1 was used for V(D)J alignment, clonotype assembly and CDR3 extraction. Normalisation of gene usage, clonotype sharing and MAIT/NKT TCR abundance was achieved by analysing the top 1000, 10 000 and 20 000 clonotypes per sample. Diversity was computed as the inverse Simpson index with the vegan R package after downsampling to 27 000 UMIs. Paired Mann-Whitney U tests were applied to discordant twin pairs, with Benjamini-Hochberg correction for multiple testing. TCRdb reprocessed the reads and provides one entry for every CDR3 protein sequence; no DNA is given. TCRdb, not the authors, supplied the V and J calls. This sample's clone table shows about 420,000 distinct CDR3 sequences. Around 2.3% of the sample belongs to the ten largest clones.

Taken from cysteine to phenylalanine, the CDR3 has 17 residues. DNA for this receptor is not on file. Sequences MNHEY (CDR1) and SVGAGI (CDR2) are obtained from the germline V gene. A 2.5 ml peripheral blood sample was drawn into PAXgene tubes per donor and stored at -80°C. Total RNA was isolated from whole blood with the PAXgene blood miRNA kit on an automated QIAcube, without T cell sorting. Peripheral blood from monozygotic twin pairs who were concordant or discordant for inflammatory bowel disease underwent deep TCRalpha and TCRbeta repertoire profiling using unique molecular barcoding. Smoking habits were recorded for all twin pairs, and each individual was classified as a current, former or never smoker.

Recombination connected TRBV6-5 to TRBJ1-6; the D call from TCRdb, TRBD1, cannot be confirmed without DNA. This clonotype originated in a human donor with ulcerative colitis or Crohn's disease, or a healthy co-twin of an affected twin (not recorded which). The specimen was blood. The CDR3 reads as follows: CASSYEGGSSYNSPLHF.